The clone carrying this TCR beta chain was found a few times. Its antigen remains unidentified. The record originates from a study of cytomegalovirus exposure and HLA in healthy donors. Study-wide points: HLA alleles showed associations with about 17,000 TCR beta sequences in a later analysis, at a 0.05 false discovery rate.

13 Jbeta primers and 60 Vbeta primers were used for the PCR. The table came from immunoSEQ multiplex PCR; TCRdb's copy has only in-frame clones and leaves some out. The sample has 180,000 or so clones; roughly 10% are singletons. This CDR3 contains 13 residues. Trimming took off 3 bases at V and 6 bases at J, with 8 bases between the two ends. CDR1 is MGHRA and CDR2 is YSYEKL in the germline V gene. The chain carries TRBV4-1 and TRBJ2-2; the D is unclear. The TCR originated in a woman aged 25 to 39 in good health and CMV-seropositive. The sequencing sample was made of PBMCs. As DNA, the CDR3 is TGCGCCAGCAGCCAGGTCCTATCCGGGGAGCTGTTTTTT. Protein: CASSQVLSGELFF.